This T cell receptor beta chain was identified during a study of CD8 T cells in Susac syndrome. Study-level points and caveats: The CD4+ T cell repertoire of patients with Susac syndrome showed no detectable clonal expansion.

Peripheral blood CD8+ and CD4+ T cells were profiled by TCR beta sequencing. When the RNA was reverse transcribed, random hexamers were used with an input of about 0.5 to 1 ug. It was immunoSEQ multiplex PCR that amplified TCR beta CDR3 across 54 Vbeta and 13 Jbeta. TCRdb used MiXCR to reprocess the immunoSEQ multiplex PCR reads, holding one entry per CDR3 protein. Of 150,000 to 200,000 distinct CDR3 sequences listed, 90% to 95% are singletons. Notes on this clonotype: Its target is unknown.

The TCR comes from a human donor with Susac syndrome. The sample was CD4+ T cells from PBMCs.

The CDR3 loop reads CASSLEWVGPYEQYF. In DNA form, the CDR3 reads TGCGCCAGCAGCTTAGAATGGGTCGGACCATACGAGCAGTACTTC. The chain couples TRBV5-1 to TRBJ2-7; D not certain. Germline CDR1 is SGHRS and CDR2 is YFSETQ. V was shortened by 2 bases and J by 4 bases, with 16 bases between the two germline ends. This CDR3 has 15 amino acids.